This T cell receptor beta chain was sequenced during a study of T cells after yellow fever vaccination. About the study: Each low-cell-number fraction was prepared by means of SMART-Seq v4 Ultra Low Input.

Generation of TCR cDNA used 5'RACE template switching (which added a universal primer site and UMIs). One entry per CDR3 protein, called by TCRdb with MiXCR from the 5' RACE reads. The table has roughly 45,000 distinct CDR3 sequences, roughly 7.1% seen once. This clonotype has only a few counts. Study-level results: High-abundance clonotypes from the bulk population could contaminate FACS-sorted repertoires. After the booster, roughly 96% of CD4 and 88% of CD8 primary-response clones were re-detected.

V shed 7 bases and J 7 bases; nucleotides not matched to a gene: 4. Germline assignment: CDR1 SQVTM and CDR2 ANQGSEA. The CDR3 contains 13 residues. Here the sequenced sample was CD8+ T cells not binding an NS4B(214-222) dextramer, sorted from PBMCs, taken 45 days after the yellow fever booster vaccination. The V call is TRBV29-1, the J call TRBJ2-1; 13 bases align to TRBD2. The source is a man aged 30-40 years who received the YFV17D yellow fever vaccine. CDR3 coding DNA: TGCAGCGCCCGGACTAGCGGGAGAAATGAGCAGTTCTTC. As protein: CSARTSGRNEQFF.